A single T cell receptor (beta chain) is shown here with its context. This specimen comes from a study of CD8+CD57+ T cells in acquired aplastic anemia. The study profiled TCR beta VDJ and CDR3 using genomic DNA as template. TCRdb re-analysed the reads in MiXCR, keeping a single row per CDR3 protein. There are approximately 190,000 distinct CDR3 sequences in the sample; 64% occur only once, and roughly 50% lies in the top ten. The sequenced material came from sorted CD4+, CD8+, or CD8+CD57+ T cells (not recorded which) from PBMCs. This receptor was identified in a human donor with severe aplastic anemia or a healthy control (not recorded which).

This CDR3 is CASSYPDRVTEAFF. The DNA for the CDR3 is TGTGCCAGCAGCTACCCCGACAGGGTCACTGAAGCTTTCTTT. This chain links TRBV12-3 or TRBV12-4 with TRBJ1-1; 7 bases match TRBD1. This CDR3 is built from 14 residues. The J segment lost 4 bases and the V segment lost 6 bases, leaving 8 bases of the junction unmatched.